Presented here are 7 T cell receptor beta chains from one specimen sequenced in a study of blood T cell repertoires in COVID-19. Clones were sequenced by immunoSEQ multiplex PCR, and TCRdb holds only the in-frame ones, with some missing. The sample records about 140,000 clones, 80% being singletons. The specimen sequenced was peripheral blood. The receptors were sampled from a man in his 70s who had recovered from COVID-19.

This clone was observed a single time. V and J are TRBV5-1 and TRBJ2-1, with D maybe TRBD1 (5 bases). The V and J ends lost 1 base and 4 bases respectively, with 12 bases between them. Looked up from germline, CDR1 is SGHRS and CDR2 is YFSETQ. The CDR3 loop spans 15 amino acids. The CDR3 nucleotides read TGCGCCAGCAGCTTGCAAGGGGCTGAGTACAATGAGCAGTTCTTC. Protein: CASSLQGAEYNEQFF.

This clone occurred once. The V and J genes are TRBV5-1 and TRBJ2-3; 13 bases agree with TRBD2. Germline-derived CDR1 and CDR2 are SGHRS and YFSETQ. This CDR3 is 21 amino acids long. V gave up 4 bases and J gave up 2 bases; unmatched junction bases: 19. The CDR3 reads CASSPRGRIGTSGTHTDTQYF. DNA for the CDR3: TGCGCCAGCAGCCCGAGGGGACGAATCGGGACTAGCGGGACCCACACAGATACGCAGTATTTT. Complete variable domain (other parts from reference TRBV5-1 and TRBJ2-3): KAGVTQTPRYLIKTRGQQVTLSCSPISGHRSVSWYQQTPGQGLQFLFEYFSETQRNKGNFPGRFSGRQFSNSRSEMNVSTLELGDSALYLCASSPRGRIGTSGTHTDTQYFGPGTRLTVL.

The V gene is TRBV15, the J gene TRBJ1-2; TRBD1 agrees at 9 bases. V lost 5 bases, J lost 6 bases, and 4 bases stayed unmatched. There are 13 residues in the CDR3. Germline CDR1 and CDR2: LNHNV and YYDKDF (reference sequence). The CDR3 coding sequence is TGTGCCACCAGCTCGTGGACAGGGGATGGCTACACCTTC. Translated, it gives CATSSWTGDGYTF.

The V and J genes are TRBV15 and TRBJ2-5; the D gene is possibly TRBD1 (6 bases). Deletions cut 1 base from V and 0 bases from J, with 15 bases between. The CDR3 extends over 17 amino acids. CDR1 and CDR2 from the germline V gene are LNHNV and YYDKDF (reference sequence). The CDR3 loop reads CATSRGSGEGDQETQYF. DNA for the CDR3: TGTGCCACCAGCAGAGGATCTGGAGAGGGGGACCAAGAGACCCAGTACTTC. Complete variable domain (other parts from reference TRBV15 and TRBJ2-5): DAMVIQNPRYQVTQFGKPVTLSCSQTLNHNVMYWYQQKSSQAPKLLFHYYDKDFNNEADTPDNFQSRRPNTSFCFLDIRSPGLGDTAMYLCATSRGSGEGDQETQYFGPGTRLLVL.

The chain carries TRBV30 and TRBJ2-7; 14 nucleotides line up with TRBD2. This CDR3 has 16 residues. Germline values: CDR1 GTSNPN, CDR2 SVGIG (reference sequence). V shed 2 bases and J 2 bases; nucleotides not matched to a gene: 5. The CDR3 sequence is CAWSRTSGRTAYEQYF. CDR3 DNA sequence: TGTGCCTGGAGTAGGACTAGCGGGAGGACCGCCTACGAGCAGTACTTC. The whole variable domain, remainder taken from reference TRBV30 and TRBJ2-7, is SQTIHQWPATLVQPVGSPLSLECTVEGTSNPNLYWYRQAAGRGLQLLFYSVGIGQISSEVPQNLSASRPQDRQFILSSKKLLLSDSGFYLCAWSRTSGRTAYEQYFGPGTRLTVT.

The sample holds one count of this clone. The chain carries TRBV2 and TRBJ2-7, with 10 bases matching TRBD2. The length of the CDR3 is 17 residues. Per germline, CDR1 SNHLY and CDR2 FYNNEI. V was pared by 4 bases and J by 2 bases, with 11 bases of the junction left unmatched. CDR3 amino acids: CASSVPGAGGQTYEQYF. In DNA, the CDR3 is TGTGCCAGCAGTGTCCCCGGAGCGGGAGGGCAGACCTACGAGCAGTACTTC. The full variable domain, its missing parts supplied by reference TRBV2 and TRBJ2-7, is EPEVTQTPSHQVTQMGQEVILRCVPISNHLYFYWYRQILGQKVEFLVSFYNNEISEKSEIFDDQFSVERPDGSNFTLKIRSTKLEDSAMYFCASSVPGAGGQTYEQYFGPGTRLTVT.

V gene TRBV21-1 combines with J gene TRBJ2-6; the listed D gene, TRBD1, was not tested against the DNA. TRBV21-1 is labeled a pseudogene. There are 18 residues in the CDR3. The CDR3 DNA follows: TGTGCCAGCAGCAAAGCTGGACAGGGGGCCTCTGGGGCCAACGTCCTGACTTTC. This translates into CASSKAGQGASGANVLTF.